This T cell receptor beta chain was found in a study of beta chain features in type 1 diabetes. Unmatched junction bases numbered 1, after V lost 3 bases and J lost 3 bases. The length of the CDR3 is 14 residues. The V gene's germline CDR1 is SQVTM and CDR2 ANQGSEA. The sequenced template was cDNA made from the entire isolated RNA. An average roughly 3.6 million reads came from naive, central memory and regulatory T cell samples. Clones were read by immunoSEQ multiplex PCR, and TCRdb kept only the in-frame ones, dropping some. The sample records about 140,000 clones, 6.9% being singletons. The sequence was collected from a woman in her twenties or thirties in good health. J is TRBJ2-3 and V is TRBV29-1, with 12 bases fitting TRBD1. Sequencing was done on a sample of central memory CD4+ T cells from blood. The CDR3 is CSVEGQGATDTQYF. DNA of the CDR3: TGCAGCGTTGAGGGACAGGGGGCAACAGATACGCAGTATTTT.